Listed below are T cell receptor beta chains from one sample, sequenced in a study of control samples from healthy donors and cancer patients. Method: immunoSEQ multiplex PCR; TCRdb's copy keeps in-frame clones and lacks some. The sample holds around 100,000 clones, roughly 90% seen once. Sequencing was carried out using blood. Every receptor here comes from a woman in her 50s in good health. CDR3s include the opening cysteine and the closing phenylalanine or tryptophan. Fields, in order: CDR3 protein, CDR3 DNA, D gene, J gene, V gene. A D gene is named only where the DNA matches it firmly.

CDR3: CASSVGFNYGYTF; DNA: TGTGCCAGCAGTGTCGGGTTTAACTATGGCTACACCTTC; D: .; J: TRBJ1-2; V: TRBV27
CDR3: CAWMRPTPYEQYF; DNA: TGTGCCTGGATGAGGCCTACTCCCTACGAGCAGTACTTC; D: .; J: TRBJ2-7; V: TRBV30
CDR3: CASSLEGVNTEAFF; DNA: TGCGCCAGCAGCTTGGAGGGGGTCAACACTGAAGCTTTCTTT; D: .; J: TRBJ1-1; V: TRBV5-1
CDR3: CASSPGPQGAENTEAFF; DNA: TGTGCCAGTAGTCCGGGCCCACAGGGGGCGGAGAACACTGAAGCTTTCTTT; D: TRBD1; J: TRBJ1-1; V: TRBV19
CDR3: CASRGHKETQYF; DNA: TGCGCCAGCCGAGGACATAAAGAGACCCAGTACTTC; D: .; J: TRBJ2-5; V: TRBV10-1
CDR3: CASSNPASDSPLHF; DNA: TGCGCCAGCAGTAACCCAGCCTCCGATTCACCCCTCCACTTT; D: .; J: TRBJ1-6; V: TRBV5-1
CDR3: CASSPRGYGTGELFF; DNA: TGTGCCAGCAGCCCCCGCGGGTATGGCACCGGGGAGCTGTTTTTT; D: .; J: TRBJ2-2; V: TRBV7-7
CDR3: CASSLTGGEQYF; DNA: TGTGCCAGCAGCTTAACAGGGGGCGAGCAGTACTTC; D: TRBD1; J: TRBJ2-7; V: TRBV9
CDR3: CASGRGGEDTQYF; DNA: TGCGCCAGCGGTAGGGGGGGCGAGGATACGCAGTATTTT; D: .; J: TRBJ2-3; V: TRBV10-2
CDR3: CASSPGDEQYF; DNA: TGTGCCAGCTCACCGGGGGACGAGCAGTACTTC; D: .; J: TRBJ2-7; V: TRBV18
CDR3: CASSGGSGRNPRLEQFF; DNA: TGTGCCAGCAGTGGGGGTAGCGGGAGAAACCCTCGTTTAGAGCAGTTCTTC; D: TRBD2; J: TRBJ2-1; V: TRBV7-2